Listed here are 9 T cell receptor beta chains from one sample, sequenced in a study of T cell repertoires in cytomegalovirus infection. TCRdb ran MiXCR on the reads and lists one entry per CDR3 protein. The sample holds around 290,000 distinct CDR3 sequences; more than 20% are singletons and the top ten take approximately 15%. Sequenced sample: PBMCs. These receptors all come from a human donor in good health (CMV status not recorded). Some clones in this sample may be carry-over from other donors' samples.

This clonotype was seen only a few times. The rearrangement uses TRBV29-1 and TRBJ2-3; 7 positions match TRBD1. CDR1 and CDR2 from the germline V gene are SQVTM and ANQGSEA. The CDR3 contains 13 residues. The junction had 4 bases not matched to a gene; V was cut back by 7 bases and J by 0 bases. The CDR3 reads CSAGQPSTDTQYF. CDR3 nucleotides: TGCAGCGCGGGACAGCCTAGCACAGATACGCAGTATTTT.

The table lists this clonotype with a few counts. The rearrangement uses TRBV12-3 or TRBV12-4 and TRBJ1-2; D is possibly TRBD1 (5 bases). V lost 5 bases and J 5 bases, leaving 9 bases between the germline ends. The CDR3 has 12 amino acids. The CDR3 region has the DNA TGTGCCAGCAGTGACAGAGGGTATGGCTACACCTTC. Encoded protein: CASSDRGYGYTF.

This clonotype was observed a few times. Written as DNA, the CDR3 is TGTGCCAGCAGCTCCGACAGGGGGAATCGCAATCAGCCCCAGCATTTT. Protein product: CASSSDRGNRNQPQHF. V usage is TRBV7-6 and J usage is TRBJ1-5; 9 bases are shared with TRBD1. The CDR3 sequence is 16 residues long. J was trimmed by 2 bases and V by 4 bases; bases with no gene match: 6. CDR1 is SGHVS, CDR2 FNYEAQ, per germline.

This clonotype was recorded a few times. The gene calls are TRBV27 and TRBJ1-1; D is perhaps TRBD1 (5 bases). The germline gives CDR1 MNHEY, CDR2 SMNVEV (reference sequence). This CDR3 spans 14 amino acids. V was pared by 3 bases and J by 1 base, with 9 bases between. CDR3 DNA: TGTGCCAGCAGTTTCAGGGTCAAGAACACTGAAGCTTTCTTT. Translated, it gives CASSFRVKNTEAFF.

The sample holds many counts of this clonotype. This rearrangement joins TRBV7-2 to TRBJ2-1; D may correspond to TRBD1 or TRBD2 (7 bases each). CDR3 length equals 15 residues. Germline CDR1 reads SGHTA; CDR2 reads FQGNSA. The V gene lost 4 bases and the J gene lost 9 bases, with 19 bases spanning the gap. The CDR3 is CASSSGQRGPSEQFF. The CDR3 bases are TGTGCCAGCAGCTCGGGACAGCGGGGCCCCAGTGAGCAGTTCTTC.

The chain couples TRBV5-4 to TRBJ2-3, with D perhaps TRBD1 (5 bases). The CDR3 runs 14 residues. V was trimmed by 2 bases and J by 3 bases, leaving 10 bases between them. CDR1 is SGHNT and CDR2 is YYREEE in the germline V gene (reference sequence). The CDR3 nucleotides read TGTGCCAGCAGCTTTAAAAAGGGGACAGATACGCAGTATTTT. It codes for CASSFKKGTDTQYF.

The J gene is TRBJ2-2, the V gene TRBV19; TRBD2 agrees at 9 bases. This CDR3 has 18 residues. Germline V lookup: CDR1 LNHDA, CDR2 SQIVND (reference sequence). V dropped 3 bases and J dropped 6; count of bases not matched to a gene: 14. The DNA for the CDR3 is TGTGCCAGTAGTATGACGACTAGCGGTTCGTTAAAGGCCGGGGAGCTGTTTTTT. As protein: CASSMTTSGSLKAGELFF.

CDR3 protein: CSARGRTLREKLFF. DNA for the CDR3: TGCAGTGCTAGAGGGAGGACCCTTCGGGAAAAACTGTTTTTT. The chain joins TRBV20-1 to TRBJ1-4; D not resolved. Germline V gives CDR1 DFQATT, CDR2 SNEGSKA (reference sequence). V lost 1 base to trimming and J lost 8 bases, with 14 bases between them. This CDR3 has 14 residues.

V and J are TRBV27 and TRBJ1-1, with 7 bases identical to TRBD1. After removal of 11 bases from V and 5 bases from J, the junction contained 14 bases not matched to a gene. There are 14 residues in the CDR3. Germline CDR1 MNHEY, CDR2 SMNVEV (reference sequence). CDR3 sequence reads: CASRPSGGGTEAFF. The DNA for the CDR3 is TGTGCCTCCCGTCCATCAGGGGGAGGGACTGAAGCTTTCTTT.